The 19 T cell receptor beta chains presented below share a single source sample, sequenced in a study of T-cell memory formation after mild COVID-19. MiXCR, applied by TCRdb to the 5' RACE reads, yields one record per CDR3 protein. The sample carries hundreds of thousands of distinct CDR3 sequences, about a fifth recorded once. Sequenced input: PBMCs or a T cell subset sorted from them (not recorded which). The origin of the receptors is an adult woman who had mild COVID-19 (a few samples of this study predate the infection). Cell type and time point are not known.

The table lists this clonotype with a count of one. This chain uses TRBV25-1 with TRBJ1-2; maybe TRBD1 (5 bases). Looked up from germline, CDR1 is MGHDK and CDR2 is SYGVNS. The CDR3 consists of 15 residues. V gave up 5 bases and J gave up 6 bases, with 19 bases separating them. CDR3 protein: CASSLNGGGVNGYTF. The CDR3 nucleotides are TGTGCCAGCAGTCTCAACGGAGGAGGGGTGAATGGCTACACCTTC.

This chain's CDR3 is CASKTGANTGELFF. The DNA of the CDR3 is TGTGCCAGTAAGACAGGAGCGAACACCGGGGAGCTGTTTTTT. The chain combines TRBV19 with TRBJ2-2; possibly TRBD1 for D (6 bases). The CDR3 has 14 residues. Germline V gene data show CDR1 as LNHDA and CDR2 as SQIVND (reference sequence). With 7 bases removed from V and 0 bases from J, the gap between germline ends came to 9 bases.

This clonotype was detected ten times or more. V usage is TRBV20-1 and J usage is TRBJ1-5, with D perhaps matching TRBD1 (6 bases). The V and J ends lost 6 bases and 1 base respectively, with 7 bases between them. Germline CDR1 DFQATT, CDR2 SNEGSKA (reference sequence). CDR3 length: 12 residues. CDR3 protein: CSAGGSNQPQHF. In DNA, the CDR3 is TGCAGTGCAGGGGGGAGCAATCAGCCCCAGCATTTT.

In this sample, this clonotype turned up a few times. This chain uses TRBV2 with TRBJ1-5; 7 bases match TRBD1. With 6 bases clipped from V and 0 bases from J, the junction kept 5 bases outside the gene matches. Per germline, CDR1 SNHLY and CDR2 FYNNEI. The CDR3 extends over 15 amino acids. CDR3 amino acids: CASRSGTASNQPQHF. The CDR3 DNA reads as TGTGCCAGCAGGAGCGGGACAGCTAGCAATCAGCCCCAGCATTTT.

This rearrangement joins TRBV5-1 to TRBJ2-5, with TRBD2 as a possible D gene (5 bases). The CDR3 loop spans 14 amino acids. Trimming removed 4 bases at V and 5 bases at J, with 15 bases between. CDR1 and CDR2 from the germline V gene are SGHRS and YFSETQ. CDR3 residues: CASSQQSWRETQYF. DNA for the CDR3: TGCGCCAGCAGCCAGCAAAGTTGGAGGGAGACCCAGTACTTC.

This clonotype was seen repeatedly, ten times or more. The chain joins TRBV2 to TRBJ1-6, with no clear D. Germline V gene lookup returns CDR1 SNHLY and CDR2 FYNNEI. The V gene lost 5 bases and the J gene lost 8 bases, with 10 bases spanning the gap. The CDR3 runs to 13 residues. The CDR3 loop is CASSLGLYSPLHF. CDR3 DNA sequence: TGTGCCAGCAGTTTAGGACTGTATTCACCCCTCCACTTT.

This clonotype was counted between two and nine times. This sequence joins TRBV6-1 and TRBJ2-3; 12 bases are shared with TRBD2. The J segment lost 4 bases and the V segment lost 4 bases, leaving 0 bases of the junction unmatched. CDR3 length equals 14 residues. Germline V gene data show CDR1 as MNHNS and CDR2 as SASEGT. This chain's CDR3 is CASSGLAGADTQYF. DNA of the CDR3: TGTGCCAGCAGTGGACTAGCGGGAGCAGATACGCAGTATTTT.

The chain has TRBV14 and TRBJ2-7; D is possibly TRBD1 (5 bases). Per the germline V gene, CDR1 is SGHDN and CDR2 is FVKESK. This CDR3 has 15 residues. The ends were cut back, 5 bases at V and 0 bases at J, with 14 bases in the middle. The CDR3 spells CASSSDSLSSYEQYF. CDR3 nucleotides: TGTGCCAGCAGCTCCGACAGCCTGAGCTCCTACGAGCAGTACTTC.

Only a few counts were recorded for this clonotype. The chain links TRBV19 to TRBJ2-2; tentatively, D is TRBD1 (6 bases). The V gene lost 3 bases and the J gene lost 7 bases, with 15 bases spanning the gap. The CDR3 runs to 15 residues. The germline gives CDR1 LNHDA, CDR2 SQIVND (reference sequence). CDR3 residues: CASSMRTDASGELFF. In DNA, the CDR3 is TGTGCCAGTAGTATGAGGACAGATGCCAGCGGGGAGCTGTTTTTT.

This clonotype was recorded a few times. V gene TRBV20-1 combines with J gene TRBJ1-1; the D gene is possibly TRBD1 (6 bases). CDR3 size: 13 residues. V lost 5 bases and J 1 base, leaving 11 bases between the germline ends. CDR1 is DFQATT, CDR2 SNEGSKA, per germline (reference sequence). CDR3 DNA sequence: TGCAGTGCTTATACAGGGAAGAACACTGAAGCTTTCTTT. It is translated as CSAYTGKNTEAFF.

This chain connects TRBV3-1 to TRBJ2-5, with 15 bases that match TRBD2. Germline V gives CDR1 LGHDT, CDR2 YNNKEL (reference sequence). The ends lost 3 bases at V and 1 base at J; junction bases unmatched: 6. The CDR3 covers 18 residues. The CDR3 reads CASSHRRGLAGGQETQYF. The CDR3 coding sequence is TGTGCCAGCAGCCACAGAAGGGGACTAGCGGGGGGCCAAGAGACCCAGTACTTC.

The chain recombines TRBV4-1 with TRBJ2-3, with 10 bases matching TRBD2. This CDR3 has 16 amino acids. V lost 2 bases and J lost 2; bases outside the gene matches: 4. Per the germline V gene, CDR1 is MGHRA and CDR2 is YSYEKL. As DNA, the CDR3 is TGCGCCAGCAGCCAACGAGCGGGGGGGTACACAGATACGCAGTATTTT. It specifies CASSQRAGGYTDTQYF.

The V and J genes are TRBV11-3 and TRBJ2-3; 10 nucleotides line up with TRBD2. From germline, CDR1 is SGHNT and CDR2 YENEEA. The CDR3 loop spans 17 amino acids. After removal of 0 bases from V and 4 bases from J, the junction contained 7 bases not matched to a gene. The CDR3 DNA follows: TGTGCCAGCAGCTTAGAGAGGCTAGCGGGAGTGTCAGATACGCAGTATTTT. The encoded protein is CASSLERLAGVSDTQYF.

The chain links TRBV12-3 or TRBV12-4 to TRBJ2-1; 10 positions agree with TRBD2. V lost 5 bases to trimming and J lost 5 bases; unmatched junction nucleotides: 6. The CDR3 is made up of 15 amino acids. The CDR3 protein is CASSLSGRVNNEQFF. DNA of the CDR3: TGTGCCAGCAGTCTAAGCGGGAGGGTGAACAATGAGCAGTTCTTC.

This clonotype was found many times. The rearrangement uses TRBV7-2 and TRBJ1-2; TRBD1 is a possible D gene (6 bases). CDR1 and CDR2 from the germline V gene are SGHTA and FQGNSA. V dropped 7 bases and J dropped 4 bases, with 10 bases sitting between them. CDR3 length: 12 amino acids. The chain's CDR3 is CASISGAYGYTF. CDR3 in DNA: TGTGCCAGCATATCAGGGGCCTATGGCTACACCTTC. Combining the CDR3 with reference TRBV7-2 and TRBJ1-2 gives the whole variable domain GAGVSQSPSNKVTEKGKDVELRCDPISGHTALYWYRQSLGQGLEFLIYFQGNSAPDKSGLPSDRFSAERTGGSVSTLTIQRTQQEDSAVYLCASISGAYGYTFGSGTRLTVV.

The sample holds a few counts of this clonotype. This sequence joins TRBV29-1 and TRBJ2-6; no definite D call. This CDR3 spans 13 amino acids. CDR1 and CDR2 from the germline V gene are SQVTM and ANQGSEA. Trimming took off 2 bases at V and 12 bases at J, with 14 bases between the two ends. Written as DNA, the CDR3 is TGCAGCGTTGAAACGGCCTCGCCCGGCGTCCTGACTTTC. Protein product: CSVETASPGVLTF.

The chain carries TRBV2 and TRBJ2-7; D tentatively reads TRBD1 or TRBD2 (7 bases each). Trimming stripped 4 bases from V and 6 bases from J, with 16 bases between. There are 14 residues in the CDR3. Germline CDR1 SNHLY, CDR2 FYNNEI. CDR3 sequence reads: CASSARQGEGEQYF. In DNA form, the CDR3 reads TGTGCCAGCAGTGCCCGGCAGGGGGAGGGCGAGCAGTACTTC.

This clonotype was seen more than once but under ten times. Here the CDR3 DNA reads TGTGCCAGCAGCAAAATGTTCGGGGGGCTAGGGCAGTTCTTC. It encodes CASSKMFGGLGQFF. V is TRBV7-6 and J is TRBJ2-1; a possible D gene is TRBD2 (7 bases). The V gene lost 5 bases and the J gene lost 12 bases, with 20 bases spanning the gap. Germline V gene lookup returns CDR1 SGHVS and CDR2 FNYEAQ. The CDR3 consists of 14 residues.

This clonotype was detected only a few times. The chain joins TRBV6-2 or TRBV6-3 to TRBJ2-1; TRBD2 aligns across 8 bases. This CDR3 comprises 15 residues. Losses at the gene ends were 0 bases for V and 6 bases for J; bases not matched to a gene: 4. Looked up from germline, CDR1 is MNHEY and CDR2 is SVGEGT. CDR3 protein: CASSYSGGGPNEQFF. For the CDR3, the DNA is TGTGCCAGCAGTTACTCGGGCGGGGGGCCCAATGAGCAGTTCTTC.